This TCR beta chain was obtained from a study of a mutant IDH1 vaccine in newly diagnosed glioma. Study-wide background: Patients began vaccination 4-6 weeks after radiotherapy alone, or with temozolomide cycles. Of the patients given treatment, 62.5% were male and around 38% were female, and a mean age of around 44 years was recorded.

Documented time point: week 11, during vaccination. Doses comprised 300 ug of mutant IDH1 20-mer peptide each, plus topical imiquimod. TCRdb keeps only in-frame clones here, not all; method: immunoSEQ multiplex PCR. The sample gives under 65,000 clones, 80% of which show up once; 5.5% to 7% is in the top ten. On this clone: Its cognate antigen is unknown.

From germline, CDR1 is SNHLY and CDR2 FYNNEI. The junction had 1 base not matched to a gene; V was cut back by 4 bases and J by 1 base. This CDR3 comprises 14 residues. Whole-study results and caveats: Evidence of vaccine-induced immune responses was documented in nearly 95% of patients.

This TCR derives from a man aged 45-65 years with glioma. The chain joins TRBV2 to TRBJ2-3; 8 bases line up with TRBD2. Sequenced material: PBMCs, taken from a glioma patient whose treatment included an IDH1 peptide vaccine. The CDR3 region has the DNA TGTGCCAGCAGTGCAGCGGGGGGCACAGATACGCAGTATTTT. The encoded protein is CASSAAGGTDTQYF.